These 15 T cell receptor beta chains were all obtained from the same sample, sequenced in a study of blood T cell repertoires in COVID-19. Method: immunoSEQ multiplex PCR; TCRdb's copy keeps in-frame clones and lacks some. The sample consists of 300,000 to 400,000 clones, about 90% of them appearing once. The sequenced material came from peripheral blood. The receptors derive from a woman between 50 and 59 years old with COVID-19, enrolled during active disease.

This chain links TRBV5-6 with TRBJ2-5; possibly TRBD2 for D (6 bases). The CDR3 is made up of 13 amino acids. Germline CDR1 reads SGHDT; CDR2 reads YYEEEE. Trimming shortened V by 2 bases and J by 4 bases, and 9 bases separated the two germline ends. The CDR3 nucleotides read TGTGCCAGCAGCTTCCTAGCGTTAGAGACCCAGTACTTC. Translated, it gives CASSFLALETQYF. Combining the CDR3 with reference TRBV5-6 and TRBJ2-5 gives the whole variable domain DAGVTQSPTHLIKTRGQQVTLRCSPKSGHDTVSWYQQALGQGPQFIFQYYEEEERQRGNFPDRFSGHQFPNYSSELNVNALLLGDSALYLCASSFLALETQYFGPGTRLLVL.

The rearrangement joins TRBV24-1 to TRBJ2-3, with TRBD2 identical over 13 bases. The CDR3 length is 18 residues. Germline V gene sequence: CDR1 KGHDR, CDR2 SFDVKD. The junction had 8 bases not matched to a gene; V was cut back by 3 bases and J by 3 bases. Here the CDR3 reads CATSDPSTSGRPTDTQYF. The CDR3 nucleotides read TGTGCCACCAGTGATCCTTCGACTAGCGGGAGGCCGACAGATACGCAGTATTTT.

Comments on this clone: Different DNA sequences within this sample yield the same CDR3. The chain combines TRBV18 with TRBJ2-1, with 9 bases matching TRBD2. The trim removed 3 bases at V and 1 base at J, leaving 1 base unmatched. The germline gives CDR1 KGHSH, CDR2 LQKENI. CDR3 size: 15 residues. CDR3 protein: CASSPLAGSYNEQFF. Written as DNA, the CDR3 is TGTGCCAGCTCACCCCTAGCGGGGTCCTACAATGAGCAGTTCTTC.

This sequence joins TRBV12-5 and TRBJ1-5; 7 nucleotides line up with TRBD1. With 2 bases clipped from V and 0 bases from J, the junction kept 10 bases outside the gene matches. The CDR3 extends over 18 amino acids. Germline V lookup: CDR1 LGHNT, CDR2 FRNRAP. The CDR3 DNA is TGTGCTAGTGGTTTGCTATACAGGGGAAGGACTAGCAATCAGCCCCAGCATTTT. Translating gives CASGLLYRGRTSNQPQHF.

The CDR3 sequence is CATSDPFSGATGYTF. CDR3 sequence (DNA): TGTGCCACCAGTGATCCCTTTTCAGGGGCGACTGGCTACACCTTC. J is TRBJ1-2 and V is TRBV24-1; tentative D call: TRBD1 (6 bases). The germline V gene encodes CDR1 KGHDR and CDR2 SFDVKD. This CDR3 comprises 15 residues. Deletions cut 3 bases from V and 7 bases from J, with 17 bases between.

This sequence joins TRBV6-1 and TRBJ1-1; D may be TRBD1 (6 bases). V was trimmed by 2 bases and J by 5 bases, leaving 12 bases between them. CDR3 size: 14 residues. Germline V CDR1 and CDR2: MNHNS, SASEGT. CDR3 region: CASSERGGWTEAFF. CDR3 coding DNA: TGTGCCAGCAGTGAAAGGGGGGGCTGGACTGAAGCTTTCTTT.

V usage is TRBV9 and J usage is TRBJ2-1, with 7 bases lining up with TRBD1. The CDR3 consists of 15 residues. The germline V gene encodes CDR1 SGDLS and CDR2 YYNGEE. J gave up 8 bases and V 1 base, and 9 bases lay outside the gene matches. The CDR3 loop is CASSVFTGEFDEQFF. CDR3 nucleotide sequence: TGTGCCAGCAGCGTATTTACAGGGGAGTTCGATGAGCAGTTCTTC.

The rearrangement links TRBV30 to TRBJ2-7, with TRBD2 identical over 15 bases. The V segment lost 5 bases and the J segment 6 bases; nucleotides outside the gene matches: 5. Germline lookup yields CDR1 GTSNPN and CDR2 SVGIG (reference sequence). This CDR3 spans 14 amino acids. CDR3: CAWAGLAGGPEQYF. CDR3 nucleotide sequence: TGTGCCTGGGCTGGACTAGCGGGAGGGCCCGAGCAGTACTTC. The full variable domain, rest sourced from reference TRBV30 and TRBJ2-7, is SQTIHQWPATLVQPVGSPLSLECTVEGTSNPNLYWYRQAAGRGLQLLFYSVGIGQISSEVPQNLSASRPQDRQFILSSKKLLLSDSGFYLCAWAGLAGGPEQYFGPGTRLTVT.

The chain employs TRBV5-4 and TRBJ1-1; D ambiguous. Germline CDR1 is SGHNT and CDR2 is YYREEE (reference sequence). With 0 bases removed from V and 1 base from J, the gap between germline ends came to 10 bases. This CDR3 contains 15 residues. CDR3 protein: CASSLEVRGNTEAFF. DNA for the CDR3: TGTGCCAGCAGCTTGGAGGTCCGGGGGAACACTGAAGCTTTCTTT. The full variable domain, rest sourced from reference TRBV5-4 and TRBJ1-1, is ETGVTQSPTHLIKTRGQQVTLRCSSQSGHNTVSWYQQALGQGPQFIFQYYREEENGRGNFPPRFSGLQFPNYSSELNVNALELDDSALYLCASSLEVRGNTEAFFGQGTRLTVV.

CDR3 sequence reads: CASSIYGQGAYNEQFF. As DNA, the CDR3 is TGTGCCAGTAGTATATACGGCCAGGGGGCTTACAATGAGCAGTTCTTC. The chain carries TRBV19 and TRBJ2-1, with TRBD1 identical over 8 bases. V lost 2 bases, J lost 4 bases, and 7 bases stayed unmatched. This CDR3 is 16 amino acids long. Germline values: CDR1 LNHDA, CDR2 SQIVND (reference sequence).

The chain is built from TRBV7-6 and TRBJ2-2, with 8 positions matching TRBD2. The CDR3 runs 15 residues. J lost 9 bases, V lost 1 base, and 7 bases had no gene match. Per germline, CDR1 SGHVS and CDR2 FNYEAQ. Here the CDR3 reads CASSLGSSGSRELFF. In nucleotides, the CDR3 is TGTGCCAGCAGCTTAGGTTCCAGCGGGAGTAGGGAGCTGTTTTTT.

This chain joins TRBV11-2 and TRBJ1-2, with 11 bases aligning to TRBD1. This CDR3 has 16 residues. Germline CDR1 is SGHAT and CDR2 is FQNNGV. Losses at the gene ends were 0 bases for V and 6 bases for J; bases not matched to a gene: 6. This chain's CDR3 is CASSLDRGQGADGYTF. CDR3 sequence (DNA): TGTGCCAGCAGCTTAGATCGAGGACAGGGGGCAGATGGCTACACCTTC.

The gene calls are TRBV5-1 and TRBJ1-1; D is unresolved. The V and J ends lost 4 bases and 8 bases respectively, with 15 bases between them. This CDR3 region has 13 residues. Germline CDR1 is SGHRS and CDR2 is YFSETQ. This CDR3 reads CASSEVDGGEAFF. In nucleotides, the CDR3 is TGCGCCAGCAGCGAAGTCGACGGCGGCGAAGCTTTCTTT.

For this clone: The same CDR3 is also encoded by other DNA sequences in this sample. V usage is TRBV5-1 and J usage is TRBJ2-1, with D uncertain. The ends were cut back, 0 bases at V and 1 base at J, with 5 bases in the middle. From germline, CDR1 is SGHRS and CDR2 YFSETQ. The CDR3 length is 14 residues. This CDR3 reads CASSLAGSYNEQFF. Written as DNA, the CDR3 is TGCGCCAGCAGCTTGGCCGGGTCCTACAATGAGCAGTTCTTC.

This sequence joins TRBV7-8 and TRBJ1-2; maybe TRBD1 (6 bases). Trimming took 2 bases from V and 9 from J, leaving 16 bases between them. Germline CDR1 SGHVS, CDR2 FQNEAQ. The CDR3 is 14 amino acids. The CDR3, as DNA: TGTGCCAGCAGCTTATCCGGGACAAAGTATAGCTACACCTTC. Residues: CASSLSGTKYSYTF.